Listed below are T cell receptor beta chains from one sample, sequenced in a study of vaccination and CD4 T cells after COVID-19. From the PCR reads, TCRdb called clonotypes with MiXCR, one entry per CDR3 protein. The table shows 22,000 or so distinct CDR3 sequences, with 30% to 35% occurring only once. Their recognized antigens are unknown. The sample was CD4+ T cells from blood, cultured in vitro, taken about 7 months after SARS-CoV-2 vaccination. These receptors were obtained from a human donor who had recovered from COVID-19. The CDR3 runs from the conserved cysteine through the conserved F or W. The order of the fields is J gene, D gene, clone size, V gene, CDR3 DNA, CDR3 protein. D genes are given only for firm matches. The listing skips clone size in some rows; elsewhere it reads once, few, many or a size class.

j_call: TRBJ1-5
d_call: .
clone_size: .
v_call: TRBV7-2
cdr3_nt: TGTGCCAGCAGCTTAAGGGGGGGCAATCAGCCCCAGCATTTT
cdr3_aa: CASSLRGGNQPQHF

j_call: TRBJ2-7
d_call: .
clone_size: .
v_call: TRBV6-1
cdr3_nt: TGTGCCAGCAGTGAAGACGGAAGGGGCTACGAGCAGTACTTC
cdr3_aa: CASSEDGRGYEQYF

j_call: TRBJ2-5
d_call: .
clone_size: few
v_call: TRBV7-2
cdr3_nt: TGTGCCAGCAGGTTAAACGGTGTCACAGAAGAGACCCAGTACTTC
cdr3_aa: CASRLNGVTEETQYF

j_call: TRBJ2-1
d_call: TRBD1
clone_size: .
v_call: TRBV11-2
cdr3_nt: TGTGCCAGCAGCTTAGATCTAAGACAGGGGGCCAAGGAGCAGTTCTTC
cdr3_aa: CASSLDLRQGAKEQFF

j_call: TRBJ2-7
d_call: .
clone_size: .
v_call: TRBV6-1
cdr3_nt: TGTGCCAGCAGGGACAGTCAATACGAGCAGTACTTC
cdr3_aa: CASRDSQYEQYF

j_call: TRBJ2-5
d_call: .
clone_size: .
v_call: TRBV6-2/TRBV6-3
cdr3_nt: TGTGCCAGCAGTACGCAAGAGACCCAGTACTTC
cdr3_aa: CASSTQETQYF

j_call: TRBJ2-7
d_call: .
clone_size: .
v_call: TRBV6-4
cdr3_nt: TGTGCCAGCACCAGGGACTTCTCCGAGCAGTACTTC
cdr3_aa: CASTRDFSEQYF

j_call: TRBJ2-5
d_call: .
clone_size: few
v_call: TRBV6-1
cdr3_nt: TGTGCCAGCAACCGGGACCGGCAAGAGACCCAGTACTTC
cdr3_aa: CASNRDRQETQYF

j_call: TRBJ2-7
d_call: TRBD2
clone_size: few
v_call: TRBV19
cdr3_nt: TGTGCCAGTCAAACTAGCGGGACCCCTACGAAGCAGTACTTC
cdr3_aa: CASQTSGTPTKQYF

j_call: TRBJ2-1
d_call: TRBD2
clone_size: .
v_call: TRBV7-3
cdr3_nt: TGTGCCAGCAGCTTGTCCGGGACTAGTATCAATGAGCAGTTCTTC
cdr3_aa: CASSLSGTSINEQFF

j_call: TRBJ2-5
d_call: .
clone_size: .
v_call: TRBV2
cdr3_nt: TGTGCCAGCAATATTGGGGTCCTAGAGACCCAGTACTTC
cdr3_aa: CASNIGVLETQYF

j_call: TRBJ2-1
d_call: TRBD1
clone_size: .
v_call: TRBV20-1
cdr3_nt: TGCAGTGCTAAACGGGACAGGGGGTCCAGTGAGCAGTTCTTC
cdr3_aa: CSAKRDRGSSEQFF

j_call: TRBJ1-1
d_call: .
clone_size: few
v_call: TRBV6-5
cdr3_nt: TGTGCCAGCAGTTACTTTGGGAATCTGAACACTGAAGCTTTCTTT
cdr3_aa: CASSYFGNLNTEAFF

j_call: TRBJ1-5
d_call: .
clone_size: .
v_call: TRBV18
cdr3_nt: TGTGCCAGCTCACCTTTGACAGATCAGCCCCAGCATTTT
cdr3_aa: CASSPLTDQPQHF

j_call: TRBJ2-3
d_call: TRBD2
clone_size: .
v_call: TRBV20-1
cdr3_nt: TGCAGTGCACACCTAGCGGGTAGCACAGATACGCAGTATTTT
cdr3_aa: CSAHLAGSTDTQYF

j_call: TRBJ1-1
d_call: .
clone_size: few
v_call: TRBV10-3
cdr3_nt: TGTGCCATCAGGGGACGCAGGGACACTGAAGCTTTCTTT
cdr3_aa: CAIRGRRDTEAFF

j_call: TRBJ2-5
d_call: .
clone_size: .
v_call: TRBV5-4
cdr3_nt: TGTGCCAGCAGCTCGACGGGACTTCTCGTGGGGACCCAGTACTTC
cdr3_aa: CASSSTGLLVGTQYF

j_call: TRBJ1-1
d_call: .
clone_size: .
v_call: TRBV6-2/TRBV6-3
cdr3_nt: TGTGCCAGCATTCACAGAGCTCGGAACACTGAAGCTTTCTTT
cdr3_aa: CASIHRARNTEAFF

j_call: TRBJ2-3
d_call: .
clone_size: .
v_call: TRBV11-3
cdr3_nt: TGTGCCAGCAGCTTAGCCACAGATACGCAGTATTTT
cdr3_aa: CASSLATDTQYF

j_call: TRBJ1-1
d_call: TRBD1
clone_size: .
v_call: TRBV2
cdr3_nt: TGTGCCAGCCAGGGACAGGGTGGGAGGGCTTTCTTT
cdr3_aa: CASQGQGGRAFF

j_call: TRBJ2-5
d_call: .
clone_size: .
v_call: TRBV2
cdr3_nt: TGTGCCAGCGAACGGGACCAACAAGAGACCCAGTACTTC
cdr3_aa: CASERDQQETQYF

j_call: TRBJ1-5
d_call: TRBD1
clone_size: .
v_call: TRBV6-1
cdr3_nt: TGTGCCAGCAGTAACCGTGGGACAGGGGGCAATCAGCCCCAGCATTTT
cdr3_aa: CASSNRGTGGNQPQHF

j_call: TRBJ2-2
d_call: TRBD2
clone_size: .
v_call: TRBV27
cdr3_nt: TGTGCCAGCAGTCTTCTAGGTGCCGGGAGGGACGGGGAGCTGTTTTTT
cdr3_aa: CASSLLGAGRDGELFF

j_call: TRBJ1-2
d_call: .
clone_size: .
v_call: TRBV20-1
cdr3_nt: TGCAGTGCTCATCCAATAGGGGAGAATGACTATGGCTACACCTTC
cdr3_aa: CSAHPIGENDYGYTF

j_call: TRBJ1-2
d_call: TRBD1
clone_size: few
v_call: TRBV7-2
cdr3_nt: TGTGCCAGCAGCTTAGGGACAGGGAGGTATACAGGCGGCTACACCTTC
cdr3_aa: CASSLGTGRYTGGYTF

j_call: TRBJ2-7
d_call: TRBD1
clone_size: .
v_call: TRBV7-2
cdr3_nt: TGTGCCAGCAGCTCCCGGGGGCTGACAGGGGGCCTGAACGAGCAGTACTTC
cdr3_aa: CASSSRGLTGGLNEQYF

j_call: TRBJ2-1
d_call: TRBD2
clone_size: few
v_call: TRBV27
cdr3_nt: TGTGCCAGCAAACGACGACGGACGAGGGACTACAACAATGAGCAGTTCTTC
cdr3_aa: CASKRRRTRDYNNEQFF

j_call: TRBJ2-5
d_call: TRBD1
clone_size: .
v_call: TRBV12-3/TRBV12-4
cdr3_nt: TGTGCCAGCAGTTCTGGACAGGGGGCCCCAGAGACCCAGTACTTC
cdr3_aa: CASSSGQGAPETQYF

j_call: TRBJ2-2
d_call: .
clone_size: .
v_call: TRBV20-1
cdr3_nt: TGCAGTGCCCAAGGACACGCCAACACCGGGGAGCTGTTTTTT
cdr3_aa: CSAQGHANTGELFF

j_call: TRBJ1-1
d_call: .
clone_size: .
v_call: TRBV11-3
cdr3_nt: TGTGCCAGCAGCTTAGACCGAACCGTCACTGAAGCTTTCTTT
cdr3_aa: CASSLDRTVTEAFF

j_call: TRBJ1-2
d_call: TRBD1
clone_size: .
v_call: TRBV6-2/TRBV6-3
cdr3_nt: TGTGCCAGCAGTTACGTACGGACAGGGGGCGGCTATGGCTACACCTTC
cdr3_aa: CASSYVRTGGGYGYTF

j_call: TRBJ2-5
d_call: .
clone_size: .
v_call: TRBV20-1
cdr3_nt: TGCAGTGCTAGTCAAGGGGGTACGGAGACCCAGTACTTC
cdr3_aa: CSASQGGTETQYF

j_call: TRBJ2-3
d_call: .
clone_size: few
v_call: TRBV20-1
cdr3_nt: TGCAGTGCTAGATCCCAGCTGGGCAACACAGATACGCAGTATTTT
cdr3_aa: CSARSQLGNTDTQYF

j_call: TRBJ1-1
d_call: .
clone_size: .
v_call: TRBV11-1
cdr3_nt: TGTGCCAGCAGCCCATGGGGGGGAAGAGACACTGAAGCTTTCTTT
cdr3_aa: CASSPWGGRDTEAFF

j_call: TRBJ2-7
d_call: .
clone_size: .
v_call: TRBV24-1
cdr3_nt: TGTGCCACCAGTGTTGGCTACGAGCAGTACTTC
cdr3_aa: CATSVGYEQYF

j_call: TRBJ2-5
d_call: TRBD2
clone_size: .
v_call: TRBV7-7
cdr3_nt: TGTGCTAGCAGTCCTACTTCGGGGACTAGCAAGTACTTC
cdr3_aa: CASSPTSGTSKYF

j_call: TRBJ2-3
d_call: TRBD2
clone_size: medium-sized
v_call: TRBV4-1
cdr3_nt: TGCGCCAGCAGCCACCCGGCTTCTAGCGGGAGGACCACAGATACGCAGTATTTT
cdr3_aa: CASSHPASSGRTTDTQYF

j_call: TRBJ2-7
d_call: TRBD2
clone_size: few
v_call: TRBV20-1
cdr3_nt: TGCAGTGCTAGGGGGGGGACGGGAGTTTCCTACGAGCAGTACTTC
cdr3_aa: CSARGGTGVSYEQYF

j_call: TRBJ2-3
d_call: .
clone_size: .
v_call: TRBV24-1
cdr3_nt: TGTGCCACCAGTGATCCCCTGGGCCCAGGGGATACGCAGTATTTT
cdr3_aa: CATSDPLGPGDTQYF